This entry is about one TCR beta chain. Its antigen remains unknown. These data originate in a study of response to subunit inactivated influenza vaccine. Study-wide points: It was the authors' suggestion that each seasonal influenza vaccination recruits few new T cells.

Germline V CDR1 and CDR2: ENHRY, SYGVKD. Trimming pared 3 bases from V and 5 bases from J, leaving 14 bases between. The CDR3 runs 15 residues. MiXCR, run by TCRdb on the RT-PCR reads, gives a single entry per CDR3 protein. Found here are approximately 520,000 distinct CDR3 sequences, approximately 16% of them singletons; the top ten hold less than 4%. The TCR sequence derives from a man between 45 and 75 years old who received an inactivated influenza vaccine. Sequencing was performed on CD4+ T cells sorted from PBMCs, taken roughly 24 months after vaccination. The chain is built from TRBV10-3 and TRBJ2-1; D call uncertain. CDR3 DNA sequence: TGTGCCATCAGTGATCGTCTATCGGGCAACAATGAGCAGTTCTTC. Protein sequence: CAISDRLSGNNEQFF.